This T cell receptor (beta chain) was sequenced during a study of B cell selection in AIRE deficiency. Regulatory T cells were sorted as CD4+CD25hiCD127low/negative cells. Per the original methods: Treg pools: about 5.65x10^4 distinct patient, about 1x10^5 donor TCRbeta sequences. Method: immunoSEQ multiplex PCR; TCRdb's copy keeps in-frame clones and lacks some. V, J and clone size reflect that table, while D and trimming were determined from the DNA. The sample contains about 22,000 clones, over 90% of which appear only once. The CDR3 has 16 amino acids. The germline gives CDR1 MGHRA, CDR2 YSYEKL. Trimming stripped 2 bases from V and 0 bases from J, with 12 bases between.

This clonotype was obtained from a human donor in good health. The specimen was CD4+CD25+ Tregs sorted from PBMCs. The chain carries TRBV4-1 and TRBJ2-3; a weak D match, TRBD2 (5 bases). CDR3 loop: CASSQFEAASTDTQYF. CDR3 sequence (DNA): TGCGCCAGCAGCCAATTCGAAGCGGCCAGCACAGATACGCAGTATTTT.